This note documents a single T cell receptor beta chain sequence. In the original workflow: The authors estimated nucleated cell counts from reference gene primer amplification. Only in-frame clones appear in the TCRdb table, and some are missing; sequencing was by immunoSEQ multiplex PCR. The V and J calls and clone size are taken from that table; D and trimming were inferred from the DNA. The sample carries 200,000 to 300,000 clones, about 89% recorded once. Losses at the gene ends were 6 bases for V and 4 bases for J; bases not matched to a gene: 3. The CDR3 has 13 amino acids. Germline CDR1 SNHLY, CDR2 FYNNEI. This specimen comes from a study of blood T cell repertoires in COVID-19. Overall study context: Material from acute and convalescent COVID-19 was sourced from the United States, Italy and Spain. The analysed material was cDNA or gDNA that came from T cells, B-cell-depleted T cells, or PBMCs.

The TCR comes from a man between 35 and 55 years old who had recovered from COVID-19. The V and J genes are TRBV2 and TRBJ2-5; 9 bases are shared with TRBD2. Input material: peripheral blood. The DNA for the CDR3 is TGTGCCAGCAGGCCTAGCGGGATAGAGACCCAGTACTTC. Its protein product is CASRPSGIETQYF.